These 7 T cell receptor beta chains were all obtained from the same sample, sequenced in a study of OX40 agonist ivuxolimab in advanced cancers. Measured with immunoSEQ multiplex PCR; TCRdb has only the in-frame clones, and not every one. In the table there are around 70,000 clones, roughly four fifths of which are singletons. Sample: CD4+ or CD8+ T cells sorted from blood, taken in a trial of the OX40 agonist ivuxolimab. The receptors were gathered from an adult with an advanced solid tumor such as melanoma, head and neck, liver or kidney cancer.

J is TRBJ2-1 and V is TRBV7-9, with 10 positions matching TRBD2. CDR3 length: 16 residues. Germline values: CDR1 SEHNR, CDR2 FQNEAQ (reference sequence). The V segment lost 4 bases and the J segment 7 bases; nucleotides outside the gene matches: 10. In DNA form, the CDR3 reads TGTGCCAGCAGCTCCATTACTAGCGGGATGTATAATGAGCAGTTCTTC. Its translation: CASSSITSGMYNEQFF.

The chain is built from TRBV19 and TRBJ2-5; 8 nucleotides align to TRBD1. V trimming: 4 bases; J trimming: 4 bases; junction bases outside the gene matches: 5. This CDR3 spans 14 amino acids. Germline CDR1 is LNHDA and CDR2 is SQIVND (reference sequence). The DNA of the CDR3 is TGTGCCAGTAGTACCGGGACAGGCCGAGAGACCCAGTACTTC. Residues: CASSTGTGRETQYF.

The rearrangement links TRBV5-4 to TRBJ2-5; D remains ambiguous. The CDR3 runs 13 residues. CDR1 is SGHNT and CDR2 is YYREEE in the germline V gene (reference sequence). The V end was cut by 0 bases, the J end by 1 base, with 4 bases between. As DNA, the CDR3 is TGTGCCAGCAGCTTGGGCCGCCAAGAGACCCAGTACTTC. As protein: CASSLGRQETQYF.

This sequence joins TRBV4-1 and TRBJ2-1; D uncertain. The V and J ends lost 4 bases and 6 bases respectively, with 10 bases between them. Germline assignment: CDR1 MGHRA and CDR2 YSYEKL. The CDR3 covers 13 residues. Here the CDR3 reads CASSLVLPNEQFF. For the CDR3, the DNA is TGCGCCAGCAGCCTCGTACTACCCAATGAGCAGTTCTTC.

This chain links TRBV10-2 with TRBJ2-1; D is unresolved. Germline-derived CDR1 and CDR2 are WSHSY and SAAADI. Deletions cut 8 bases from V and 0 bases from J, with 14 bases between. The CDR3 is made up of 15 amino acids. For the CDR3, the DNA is TGCGCCAGCCTCCAAGGGTCTAGCTCCTACAATGAGCAGTTCTTC. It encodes CASLQGSSSYNEQFF.

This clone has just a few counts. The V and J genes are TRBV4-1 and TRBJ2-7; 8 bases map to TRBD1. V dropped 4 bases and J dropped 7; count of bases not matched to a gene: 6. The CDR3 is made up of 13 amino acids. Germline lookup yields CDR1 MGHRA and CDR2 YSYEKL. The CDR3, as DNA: TGCGCCAGCAGCCGCAACAGGGGGGAAGAGCAGTACTTC. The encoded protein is CASSRNRGEEQYF.

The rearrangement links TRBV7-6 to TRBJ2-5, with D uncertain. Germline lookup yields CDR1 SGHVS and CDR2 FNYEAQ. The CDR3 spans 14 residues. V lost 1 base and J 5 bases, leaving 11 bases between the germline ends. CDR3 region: CASSLEPIAETQYF. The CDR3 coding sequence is TGTGCCAGCAGCTTAGAGCCCATTGCGGAGACCCAGTACTTC. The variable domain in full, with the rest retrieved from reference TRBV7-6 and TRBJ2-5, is GAGVSQSPRYKVTKRGQDVALRCDPISGHVSLYWYRQALGQGPEFLTYFNYEAQQDKSGLPNDRFSAERPEGSISTLTIQRTEQRDSAMYRCASSLEPIAETQYFGPGTRLLVL.